This T cell receptor (beta chain) was documented in a study of cytomegalovirus exposure and HLA in healthy donors (dated by TCRdb to 2016 to 2017). About the full investigation: According to an earlier analysis of 587 of the donors, some 180 million T cells yielded 90 million to 140 million unique TCR beta sequences and 250 to 350 Gb of sequence data. An early release covering over 500 HLA-typed donors comprised roughly 300 gigabases of sequencing data and around 80 million unique TCR sequences. Of the 300 to 500 genotyped donors, approximately 81% were placed in the genetic ancestry cluster associated with self-reported Caucasian donors. The study was designed to test whether signatures of past pathogen exposure could be identified by cataloging public T cell receptors. The study used immunosequencing to profile the T cell repertoires of around 600 subjects and linked those repertoires to cytomegalovirus serostatus. In addition to the first cohort of 650 to 800 subjects, a separate validation cohort of 120 different subjects was used. The study combined high-throughput TCR immunosequencing, statistical association of individual TCRs with disease status, and machine learning to predict cytomegalovirus infection status. A later analysis re-analyzed previously published TCR beta repertoires from 550 to 700 donors and added high-resolution HLA genotyping to study TCR occurrence patterns. In the later analysis, no new phenotypic data were used to find candidate immune exposures; instead, reliance was placed on TCR beta sequences and their occurrence across donors. To decide whether each TCR beta V gene segment behaved as functional or pseudogenic, an earlier analysis of fewer than 750 of the donors relied on high-throughput TCR beta sequencing. Donor age, sex, ethnicity and CMV serostatus were collected together with the repertoire data. A later genetic analysis took genome-wide SNP genotypes for 398 of the 666 donors and used that subset as a discovery cohort. Every repertoire in the discovery cohort had been generated on one and the same sequencing platform. HLA typing included class I and class II loci at four-digit resolution. The number of typed donors differed by locus: roughly 620-640 for A, B, C, DRB1 and DQB1; some 500 for DQA1; around 580 for DPA1; and around 490 for DPB1. Because of strong linkage in the cohort, a few DR-DQ haplotypes were treated as single units for association and clustering. Among about 400 genotyped donors of the cohort, an average of about 220,000 unique TCR beta nucleotide sequences was sequenced per donor, of which 15% to 20% were non-productive. The paper's findings and limits, for the study overall: Assigning TCR associations to individual alleles was difficult when HLA alleles, especially DR and DQ, strongly co-occurred. According to a later genetic analysis, donors in an Asian-associated ancestry cluster had fewer N-insertions in productive TCRs than the approximately 630-donor mean. A further reported finding was that TCR beta sequences accurately predicted the HLA-A and HLA-B alleles for most subjects in the first cohort. The sequencing pipeline was judged likely to have produced a cluster of highly shared sequence variants as a technical artifact. In the study, about 150 TCR beta chains were listed as associated with cytomegalovirus. The classifier was reported to diagnose cytomegalovirus status with high specificity and sensitivity in both the original cohort and the validation cohort. Specific HLA alleles were associated with 15,000 to 20,000 TCR beta sequences at a false discovery rate of 0.05 in a later analysis. Because the 87-base-pair reads could not distinguish some IMGT-functional V segments, including TRBV6-2 and TRBV6-3, those segments were excluded. According to a later analysis, most CMV-associated TCR beta chains appeared to be HLA-restricted, and the HLA associations seemed to be driven largely by CMV exposure. Seventeen rarely observed V segments, including chromosome 9 orphons, were excluded from the earlier analysis of about 500 of the donors because counts were too low. Most TCR sequences were seen in very few donors, while some public TCRs were found in many individuals. An association between a missense DCLRE1C variant and V-gene and J-gene trimming of TCR beta chains was found in a later genetic analysis and replicated in an independent cohort. The only immune exposure information available for the cohort was CMV serostatus. In vitro tests confirmed that a few of the cytomegalovirus-associated TCR beta chains recognize cytomegalovirus antigens. According to a later analysis, parvovirus B19, influenza, CMV and Epstein-Barr virus appeared linked to several top co-occurrence clusters. In a later analysis, HLA-associated TCR beta chains were found to be more clonally expanded and to have lower generation probabilities than equally common non-associated chains. According to the authors, the approach could potentially be generalized to other disease states and immunological phenotypes. This cohort had only TCR beta chains sequenced, and the lack of alpha or paired-chain data limited which features could be detected. An earlier analysis of roughly 570 of the donors showed that most TCR beta V segments appeared in productive rearrangements either about 87% or about 30% of the time, which broadly matched IMGT annotations. Because HLA typing was missing for some donors at each locus, association tests included only the typed subset. Sequencing depth was assumed to be roughly uniform across donors in the presence/absence analyses, though that assumption may not hold. A later analysis found that TCR association rates varied across HLA loci, with DRB1 alleles showing the most associated TCRs and HLA-C alleles the fewest. Correlated functional status among segregating V segments might be attributable to linkage disequilibrium, but an unknown experimental factor could not be ruled out.

The CDR3 runs 17 residues from the cysteine to the phenylalanine. Only the CDR3 region is kept as DNA, spanning 51 bases read in frame from base 1. Unmatched junction bases come to 12, with V trimmed by 0 bases and J by 6 bases. The germline V gene specifies SQVTM as CDR1 and ANQGSEA as CDR2. The cohort consisted of 666 healthy bone marrow donors. At the time of sampling, all cohort members were nominally healthy, though unrecorded immune exposures were likely present. The donor tested CMV seronegative and was one of the 352 seronegative cohort members. Each donor provided a peripheral blood sample, and peripheral blood mononuclear cells were used for TCR beta sequencing. The Qiagen DNeasy Blood Extraction Kit was used to extract genomic DNA from the blood cell samples. With respect to this clone: The specificity of this receptor is unknown. Base qualities are not provided; no much larger clone lies one nucleotide away.

Libraries were made using the immunoSEQ multiplex PCR assay. For the multiplex PCR, a mixture combining 60 forward primers for TCR Vbeta segments and 13 reverse primers for TCR Jbeta segments was used. A multiplex PCR assay on genomic DNA amplified the CDR3 region of rearranged TCR beta genes. The Illumina HiSeq System was used to sequence the amplified TCR beta libraries as 87-base-pair reads. The published analysis was carried out like this. Across the 670 or so repertoires, a later analysis counted approximately 75 million unique TCR beta chains, approximately 10 million of which were shared by at least two donors. Raw reads were error-corrected and collapsed into unique sequences by a nearest-neighbor algorithm in which closely related sequences were merged to remove PCR and sequencing errors. CDR3 sequences were aligned to IMGT reference sequences to assign V, D and J gene segments. For a sequence to be retained, at least a six-nucleotide match to both a V gene segment and a J gene segment was required. A rearrangement was called productive if the CDR3 had no stop codons and remained in frame with V and J, and every other rearrangement was called non-productive. Following IMGT convention, CDR3 was defined as the stretch from the second conserved V-encoded cysteine up to the conserved J-encoded phenylalanine. In an earlier analysis of more than 550 of the donors, sequences lacking an unambiguous match to a single V gene segment were excluded. An earlier analysis of 500 to 700 of the donors classified V segments as functional when productive rearrangements were above 56.7% and as segregating when the standard deviation between donors was above 5%. To diagnose cytomegalovirus status from the catalog of TCR beta chain sequences, a statistical classification framework was built. In a later analysis, TCR nucleotide sequences were compared against IMGT/GENE-DB human TR gene sequences so that V and J genes could be assigned. A later analysis assigned CDR3 sequences and most-parsimonious VDJ recombination scenarios with the TCRdist pipeline. In a later analysis, each TCR beta chain was defined by its CDR3 amino acid sequence together with its V-gene family, and reads lacking a unique V-gene family were excluded. A later analysis removed several hundred highly shared, low-generation-probability nucleotide sequences to deal with suspected cross-contamination and a sequencing artifact. A later analysis calculated a clonal expansion index for each public chain from normalized within-repertoire ranks of inferred template counts. In a later analysis, generation probabilities were computed using a VDJ recombination model fitted to out-of-frame rearrangements, and the results were checked against IGoR. In a later analysis, TCR-TCR, TCR-HLA and TCR-CMV co-occurrence was scored with hypergeometric tests, and a repertoire-size bias correction was applied to TCR pairs. False discovery rates were estimated in a later analysis by permuting HLA or CMV assignments 20 times. In a later analysis, co-occurring TCRs were grouped using DBSCAN, with TCRdist sequence similarity added in when clustering inside HLA-allele-positive subsets. For co-occurrence clustering, repertoires with fewer than 30,000 or more than 120,000 public chains were excluded, along with roughly 5 repertoires with anomalous nucleotide sharing. TCRdb retrieved this table from immuneACCESS and kept in-frame rearrangements only. Not all clones are present; in checked studies, unresolved V genes account for under half, and no reason is known for the remainder. V and J calls and clone size follow that table, whereas D and trimming were derived from the DNA. The sample includes 100,000 to 120,000 clones, with more than 80% observed a single time. In total, the top ten clones hold roughly 6.1% of the sample.

Sample: PBMCs. This TCR came from a man between 18 and 35 years old in good health and CMV-seronegative. The receptor chain draws on TRBV29-1 and TRBJ2-3, with 10 central nucleotides matching TRBD2. The nucleotide sequence is TGCAGCGTTGAAGATCGGACTAGCGGAGTGGGGGGGGATACGCAGTATTTT. Its protein product is CSVEDRTSGVGGDTQYF.